The 20 T cell receptor beta chains given below trace back to one sample, sequenced in a study of identical twins' blood T cells. TCRdb fed the 5' RACE reads into MiXCR, producing one record per CDR3 protein. Found here are fewer than 450,000 distinct CDR3 sequences, roughly 31% of them singletons; the top ten hold about 6%. Sequencing was performed on PBMCs. These receptors came from a woman aged 18 to 49 in good health.

This clonotype has only a few counts. The CDR3 bases are TGTGCCAGCAGCCTCGGCGGAGTGACGCAGTATTTT. Translated: CASSLGGVTQYF. The rearrangement uses TRBV3-1 and TRBJ2-3; D is unclear. V lost 4 bases and J lost 9, with 11 bases in between. The CDR3 runs to 12 residues. Germline-derived CDR1 and CDR2 are LGHDT and YNNKEL (reference sequence).

This chain connects TRBV5-1 to TRBJ1-4; TRBD1 aligns across 7 bases. This CDR3 spans 15 amino acids. V was clipped by 4 bases and J by 4 bases; unmatched bases: 7. Germline V gene sequence: CDR1 SGHRS, CDR2 YFSETQ. The CDR3 loop is CASSPLDRINEKLFF. The CDR3 DNA follows: TGCGCCAGCAGCCCTTTGGACAGGATTAATGAAAAACTGTTTTTT.

Only a few counts were recorded for this clonotype. CDR3 DNA: TGCGCCAGCAGCTCCAAGGGTTTGAGCTCCTACGAGCAGTACTTC. Amino acid sequence: CASSSKGLSSYEQYF. The gene calls are TRBV5-1 and TRBJ2-7; the D is unclear. V lost 3 bases to trimming and J lost 0 bases, with 13 bases between them. This CDR3 comprises 15 residues. Germline lookup yields CDR1 SGHRS and CDR2 YFSETQ.

This clonotype turned up a few times. The CDR3: CAISRDSSNSPLHF. CDR3 coding DNA: TGTGCCATTAGCCGGGACAGTAGTAATTCACCCCTCCACTTT. The rearrangement joins TRBV10-3 to TRBJ1-6; TRBD1 agrees at 7 bases. Germline CDR1 reads ENHRY; CDR2 reads SYGVKD. Trimming took 9 bases from V and 6 from J; bases not matched to a gene: 8. This CDR3 spans 14 amino acids.

There are a few counts of this clonotype. The genes are TRBV20-1 and TRBJ2-3, with 11 positions matching TRBD2. The V segment lost 0 bases and the J segment 4 bases; nucleotides outside the gene matches: 12. This CDR3 region has 18 residues. Germline CDR1 and CDR2: DFQATT and SNEGSKA (reference sequence). CDR3: CSARDPTSGSISPDTQYF. In DNA, the CDR3 is TGCAGTGCTAGAGATCCTACTAGCGGGAGCATTTCCCCAGATACGCAGTATTTT.

A few counts support this clonotype. The chain is built from TRBV5-1 and TRBJ2-7, with D perhaps being TRBD1 or TRBD2 (5 bases each). Germline V CDR1 and CDR2: SGHRS, YFSETQ. Deletions cut 5 bases from V and 4 bases from J, with 16 bases between. The CDR3 length is 14 residues. CDR3 sequence: CASREVGGIYEQYF. The CDR3 DNA is TGCGCCAGCAGGGAGGTTGGGGGAATTTACGAGCAGTACTTC.

With respect to this clonotype: One end of the junction does not line up with germline, which may come from a read error. The chain has TRBV6-6 and TRBJ1-4; TRBD1 matches 9 bases. Germline CDR1 reads MNHNY; CDR2 reads SVGAGI (reference sequence). The CDR3 consists of 16 residues. In DNA form, the CDR3 reads TGTGTCAGCAGTCGCCCCGGACAGGGGCGGAATGAAAGACTGTTTTTT. Its protein is CVSSRPGQGRNERLFF.

The rearrangement links TRBV15 to TRBJ2-3, with 7 bases that match TRBD1. CDR1 and CDR2 from the germline V gene are LNHNV and YYDKDF (reference sequence). After removal of 2 bases from V and 5 bases from J, the junction contained 13 bases not matched to a gene. The CDR3 covers 17 residues. The CDR3: CATSRITGAPFGDTQYF. Written as DNA, the CDR3 is TGTGCCACCAGCAGAATCACAGGGGCCCCTTTCGGAGATACGCAGTATTTT.

This clonotype was observed many times. The chain combines TRBV6-5 with TRBJ2-1; 7 positions match TRBD1. The CDR3 totals 14 residues. J was trimmed by 4 bases and V by 3 bases; bases with no gene match: 3. The V gene's germline CDR1 is MNHEY and CDR2 SVGAGI. The CDR3 here is CASSYTTGYNEQFF. The CDR3 DNA is TGTGCCAGCAGTTATACGACAGGGTACAATGAGCAGTTCTTC.

The chain carries TRBV9 and TRBJ2-1, with TRBD2 identical over 7 bases. V trimming: 3 bases; J trimming: 0 bases; junction bases outside the gene matches: 9. The CDR3 totals 17 residues. Per the germline V gene, CDR1 is SGDLS and CDR2 is YYNGEE. The CDR3 coding sequence is TGTGCCAGCAGCGATAAAGGGAGCGGGAACTCCTACAATGAGCAGTTCTTC. As protein: CASSDKGSGNSYNEQFF.

This chain joins TRBV7-9 and TRBJ2-5; no clear D gene. This CDR3 has 14 amino acids. Trimming stripped 1 base from V and 2 bases from J, with 8 bases between. Germline assignment: CDR1 SEHNR and CDR2 FQNEAQ (reference sequence). DNA for the CDR3: TGTGCCAGCAGCTTAGTGTTACGGCAAGAGACCCAGTACTTC. Amino acid sequence: CASSLVLRQETQYF.

In this sample, this clonotype turned up a few times. This chain links TRBV27 with TRBJ2-7, with D maybe TRBD2 (5 bases). Looked up from germline, CDR1 is MNHEY and CDR2 is SMNVEV (reference sequence). The CDR3 has 13 residues. Trimming pared 4 bases from V and 3 bases from J, leaving 10 bases between. In DNA form, the CDR3 reads TGTGCCAGCAGTTATTCCGGAGGCTACGAGCAGTACTTC. Translated, it gives CASSYSGGYEQYF.

This clonotype was recorded a few times. The chain has TRBV5-1 and TRBJ1-2, with D possibly matching TRBD1 (5 bases). Trimming left V 0 bases short and J 4 bases short, with 19 bases between. The germline V gene has CDR1 SGHRS and CDR2 YFSETQ. CDR3 length: 17 residues. In DNA form, the CDR3 reads TGCGCCAGCAGCTTGGCCAAAAGCGGACATCTGGGCTATGGCTACACCTTC. It translates to CASSLAKSGHLGYGYTF.

This clonotype was observed many times. J is TRBJ1-1 and V is TRBV20-1; no definite D call. There are 13 residues in the CDR3. Trimming removed 0 bases from V and 3 bases from J, with 8 bases in between. Germline V lookup: CDR1 DFQATT, CDR2 SNEGSKA (reference sequence). The DNA of the CDR3 is TGCAGTGCTAGAGATACGGGCCACACTGAAGCTTTCTTT. This codes for CSARDTGHTEAFF.

V and J are TRBV7-9 and TRBJ2-7; no firm D call. CDR3 length equals 15 residues. V was cut by 5 bases and J by 2 bases, with 16 bases left in between. CDR1 and CDR2 from the germline V gene are SEHNR and FQNEAQ (reference sequence). The CDR3, as DNA: TGTGCCAGCAGCCCTAGGGCAGTTGGAGCCTACGAGCAGTACTTC. Translation gives CASSPRAVGAYEQYF.

This clonotype came up a few times. The chain links TRBV4-3 to TRBJ1-1, with D possibly being TRBD1 (6 bases). The CDR3 length is 14 residues. CDR1 is LGHNA, CDR2 YSLEER, per germline. Trimming shortened V by 2 bases and J by 11 bases, and 18 bases separated the two germline ends. DNA for the CDR3: TGCGCCAGCAGCCAATTGGGACAACGAAGTACGGCTTTCTTT. The encoded protein is CASSQLGQRSTAFF.

In this sample, this clonotype turned up a few times. The rearrangement links TRBV20-1 to TRBJ2-2, with 10 bases fitting TRBD2. The V gene end was trimmed by 5 bases and the J gene end by 1 base; junction bases not matched to a gene: 1. Germline V gene lookup returns CDR1 DFQATT and CDR2 SNEGSKA (reference sequence). This CDR3 is built from 14 residues. This CDR3 reads CSALAGENTGELFF. As DNA, the CDR3 is TGCAGTGCTCTAGCGGGGGAGAACACCGGGGAGCTGTTTTTT.

In regard to this clonotype: A read error may produce the germline difference seen at one junction end. V is TRBV7-2 and J is TRBJ1-3, with D unresolved. The CDR3 covers 16 residues. Germline lookup yields CDR1 SGHTA and CDR2 FQGNSA. The CDR3 DNA reads TGTGCCGGCAGCTTATCATTATTGGGGTCTGGAAACACCATATATTTT. Its protein product is CAGSLSLLGSGNTIYF.

In its sample, this clonotype was seen a few times. The V and J genes are TRBV10-3 and TRBJ1-2; 9 bases are shared with TRBD1. Germline V gene sequence: CDR1 ENHRY, CDR2 SYGVKD. The V gene end was trimmed by 3 bases and the J gene end by 2 bases; junction bases not matched to a gene: 4. CDR3 length equals 15 residues. DNA for the CDR3: TGTGCCATCAGTGATCGGACAGGGGACAACTATGGCTACACCTTC. This codes for CAISDRTGDNYGYTF.

The CDR3 DNA reads TGTGCCAGCAGCCATTTTCCGGCGGACACTGAAGCTTTCTTT. It encodes CASSHFPADTEAFF. J is TRBJ1-1 and V is TRBV3-1, with no clear D. Trimming took 3 bases from V and 3 from J, leaving 11 bases between them. Looked up from germline, CDR1 is LGHDT and CDR2 is YNNKEL (reference sequence). The CDR3 runs 14 residues.